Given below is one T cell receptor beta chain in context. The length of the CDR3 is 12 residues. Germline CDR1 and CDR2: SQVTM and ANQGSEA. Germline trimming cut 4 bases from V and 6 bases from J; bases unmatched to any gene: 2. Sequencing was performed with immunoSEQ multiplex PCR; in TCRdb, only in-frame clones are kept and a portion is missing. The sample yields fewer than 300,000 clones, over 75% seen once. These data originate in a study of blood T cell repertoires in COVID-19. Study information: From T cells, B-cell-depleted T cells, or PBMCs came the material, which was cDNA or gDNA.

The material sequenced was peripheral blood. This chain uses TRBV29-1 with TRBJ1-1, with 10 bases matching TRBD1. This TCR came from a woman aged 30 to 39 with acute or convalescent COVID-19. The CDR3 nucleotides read TGCAGCGTTGCCGGACAGGGGGCTGAAGCTTTCTTT. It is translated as CSVAGQGAEAFF.